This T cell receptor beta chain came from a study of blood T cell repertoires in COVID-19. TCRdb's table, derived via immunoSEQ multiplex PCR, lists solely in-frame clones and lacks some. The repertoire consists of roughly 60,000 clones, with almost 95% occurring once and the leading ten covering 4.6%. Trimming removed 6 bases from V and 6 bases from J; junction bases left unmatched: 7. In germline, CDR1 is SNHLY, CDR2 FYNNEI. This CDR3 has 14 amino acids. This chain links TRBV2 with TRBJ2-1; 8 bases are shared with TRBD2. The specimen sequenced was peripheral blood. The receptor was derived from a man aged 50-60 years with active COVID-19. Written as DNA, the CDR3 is TGTGCCAGCAGCCCCGGGACTAGAGTCAATGAGCAGTTCTTC. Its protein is CASSPGTRVNEQFF.